This entry describes one T cell receptor (beta chain). What this receptor recognizes is not known. It has no much larger one-base neighbor in the sample; base qualities were not kept. This sample is drawn from a study of blood T cell repertoires in COVID-19 (dated by TCRdb to 2019 to 2021). Looking at the study overall: Samples from collaborators originated in the United States, Italy and Spain and spanned both the acute and convalescent phases of COVID-19. The material from the prospective study consisted of cDNA or gDNA derived from T cells, B-cell-depleted T cells, or PBMCs. The dataset comprised deeply sampled blood TCRbeta repertoires from subjects exposed to, actively infected with, or recovered from COVID-19. The repertoires were released in a freely available public database meant as a resource for research on the immune response to SARS-CoV-2. Samples were obtained from the ongoing ImmuneRACE study (first 160 participants) and from 1,200 or so subjects provided by 6 global collaborators. A de-identified subject ID, COVID-19 status, age in years and sex were almost always included in the sample metadata. HLA class I and class II types, where available, came from metadata supplied by the sample provider rather than from assay-based typing. Here is what the overall study found, with its caveats: Clinical and demographic metadata were provided uncurated, with the amount varying by source and participant.

Including the terminal cysteine and phenylalanine, the CDR3 comprises 16 residues. Kept here is only the CDR3 DNA, which spans 48 bases and is read in frame from base 1. V and J are truncated by 5 bases and 1 base respectively, leaving an intervening sequence of 16 bases. Taken from the germline V gene, the CDR1 and CDR2 loops are MGHRA and YSYEKL. TCRbeta CDR3 regions were amplified from genomic DNA using the immunoSEQ Assay, a bias-controlled multiplex PCR. Regarding the original processing steps: The number of nucleated cells in each sample was estimated from the amplification of reference gene primers within the assay. Sequence reads were collapsed and filtered to measure the absolute abundance of every unique TCRbeta CDR3 rearrangement. For each sample, productive Simpson clonality was calculated as the square root of Simpson's diversity index over productive rearrangements. TCRdb took this table from immuneACCESS and kept in-frame rearrangements with V and J called. Such tables lack part of the clones; where checked against another copy, unresolved V genes explain under half of the gap, and the rest is unexplained. The V and J calls and clone size were taken over from that table, and D and trimming were inferred from the DNA. This sample holds nearly 110,000 clones; approximately 88% were observed only once. The top ten hold approximately 6.8% of the sample.

Collaborating institutions collected whole blood in K2EDTA tubes following their own protocols. For TCRbeta analysis, collaborators shipped samples as frozen whole blood, isolated PBMCs, or DNA extracted from either of those sample types. The receptor chain draws on TRBV4-1 and TRBJ2-3, and perhaps TRBD2 as D gene, on 6 matching bases. Specimen: peripheral blood. This receptor was taken from a man aged 45 to 65 with active or convalescent COVID-19. The nucleotide sequence reads TGCGCCAGCAGCTACTCCGGGAGTCGTCGCACAGATACGCAGTATTTT. The translation is CASSYSGSRRTDTQYF.